Shown below are 27 T cell receptor beta chains from a single sample sequenced in a study of identical twins. TCRdb ran MiXCR on the 5' RACE reads and lists one entry per CDR3 protein. The sample has about 220,000 distinct CDR3 sequences; around 9.6% are singletons. The sequencing sample was made of memory (CD45RO+) T cells sorted from blood. These receptors all come from a woman younger than 30 in good health.

This clonotype was seen a few times. CDR3 in DNA: TGCAGTGCTAGAGTGCGGGGGGGCTCCTACAATGAGCAGTTCTTC. It translates to CSARVRGGSYNEQFF. The chain is built from TRBV20-1 and TRBJ2-1; 9 bases are shared with TRBD2. V trimming: 1 base; J trimming: 0 bases; junction bases outside the gene matches: 1. The length of the CDR3 is 15 residues. The germline V gene encodes CDR1 DFQATT and CDR2 SNEGSKA (reference sequence).

This clonotype has a count of ten or more. The V gene is TRBV10-3, the J gene TRBJ2-2; D is perhaps TRBD2 (6 bases). The germline V gene has CDR1 ENHRY and CDR2 SYGVKD. There are 13 residues in the CDR3. Trimming shortened V by 4 bases and J by 4 bases, and 7 bases separated the two germline ends. In DNA, the CDR3 is TGTGCCATCAGTGCCGGGGGCACCGGGGAGCTGTTTTTT. It encodes CAISAGGTGELFF.

A few counts support this clonotype. The chain is built from TRBV7-8 and TRBJ1-2; D ambiguous. The V and J ends lost 2 bases and 3 bases respectively, with 19 bases between them. The CDR3 loop spans 17 amino acids. In germline, CDR1 is SGHVS, CDR2 FQNEAQ. Here the CDR3 reads CASSLRGSHTFDYGYTF. Here the CDR3 DNA reads TGTGCCAGCAGCTTAAGAGGAAGTCATACCTTTGACTATGGCTACACCTTC.

The V gene is TRBV7-2, the J gene TRBJ2-7; D is unresolved. The CDR3 has 14 amino acids. Germline values: CDR1 SGHTA, CDR2 FQGNSA. Trimming took 1 base from V and 0 from J, leaving 7 bases between them. CDR3 in amino acids: CASSLEGSSYEQYF. The DNA for the CDR3 is TGTGCCAGCAGCTTAGAGGGCAGCTCCTACGAGCAGTACTTC.

The chain is built from TRBV3-1 and TRBJ1-1; D uncertain. The CDR3 length is 13 residues. CDR1 LGHDT and CDR2 YNNKEL come from the germline V gene (reference sequence). V shed 1 base and J shed 3 bases, with 6 bases lying between them. CDR3: CASSQGGDTEAFF. The CDR3 coding sequence is TGTGCCAGCAGCCAAGGAGGTGACACTGAAGCTTTCTTT.

Points on this clonotype: Being one base from a much bigger clone, this may be a read error. This sequence joins TRBV20-1 and TRBJ2-7; tentatively, D is TRBD1 (5 bases). Germline loops: CDR1 DFQATT, CDR2 SNEGSKA (reference sequence). This CDR3 is built from 13 residues. Trimming removed 3 bases from V and 0 bases from J, with 9 bases in between. CDR3 nucleotide sequence: TGCAGTGCTAGTTACAGGCCCTCCTACGAGCAGTACTTC. This gives the protein CSASYRPSYEQYF.

A few counts support this clonotype. This chain joins TRBV5-8 and TRBJ2-5; D call uncertain. The CDR3 is made up of 15 amino acids. V dropped 0 bases and J dropped 4 bases, with 13 bases sitting between them. Germline CDR1 and CDR2: SGHTS and YDEGEE. CDR3: CASSLVVTGPETQYF. In DNA, the CDR3 is TGTGCCAGCAGCTTGGTCGTTACTGGGCCAGAGACCCAGTACTTC. Variable domain in full (rest from reference TRBV5-8 and TRBJ2-5): EAGVTQSPTHLIKTRGQQATLRCSPISGHTSVYWYQQALGLGLQFLLWYDEGEERNRGNFPPRFSGRQFPNYSSELNVNALELEDSALYLCASSLVVTGPETQYFGPGTRLLVL.

The rearrangement links TRBV20-1 to TRBJ1-2; D is unclear. V lost 1 base to trimming and J lost 10 bases, with 16 bases between them. The CDR3 is 13 amino acids. The germline V gene encodes CDR1 DFQATT and CDR2 SNEGSKA (reference sequence). Here the CDR3 DNA reads TGCAGTGCTAGAGCCCCCGCCAGCCAGTTCTACACCTTC. It encodes CSARAPASQFYTF.

The chain recombines TRBV12-5 with TRBJ2-5, with D maybe TRBD1 (6 bases). Germline V lookup: CDR1 LGHNT, CDR2 FRNRAP. V lost 5 bases and J lost 5, with 24 bases in between. The CDR3 covers 17 residues. CDR3 protein: CASGPLPLGHQNETQYF. The CDR3 DNA sequence: TGTGCTAGTGGTCCCCTGCCATTGGGACACCAAAACGAGACCCAGTACTTC. Based on the CDR3 plus reference TRBV12-5 and TRBJ2-5, the full variable domain is DARVTQTPRHKVTEMGQEVTMRCQPILGHNTVFWYRQTMMQGLELLAYFRNRAPLDDSGMPKDRFSAEMPDATLATLKIQPSEPRDSAVYFCASGPLPLGHQNETQYFGPGTRLLVL.

This clonotype was recorded a few times. The gene calls are TRBV20-1 and TRBJ2-3; D might be TRBD2 (5 bases). CDR3 length: 12 amino acids. The germline gives CDR1 DFQATT, CDR2 SNEGSKA (reference sequence). V shed 6 bases and J shed 6 bases, with 13 bases lying between them. The CDR3 DNA reads as TGCAGTGCCAGATCCTCGGGGGATACGCAGTATTTT. Amino acid sequence: CSARSSGDTQYF.

In the case of this clonotype: A much larger clone differs from this one at a single base, so this may be a read error. The J gene is TRBJ2-7, the V gene TRBV20-1; maybe TRBD2 (7 bases). The germline gives CDR1 DFQATT, CDR2 SNEGSKA (reference sequence). Trimming removed 6 bases at V and 6 bases at J, with 18 bases between. CDR3 length: 13 amino acids. The CDR3 DNA sequence: TGCAGTGCCAACCAGGCGGGGGCAGGCGAGCAGTACTTC. Translating it yields CSANQAGAGEQYF.

V is TRBV20-1 and J is TRBJ2-7; possibly TRBD2 for D (5 bases). Trimming left V 0 bases short and J 6 bases short, with 9 bases between. The CDR3 is 12 amino acids. CDR1 is DFQATT and CDR2 is SNEGSKA in the germline V gene (reference sequence). This CDR3 is CSARDGGIEQYF. The CDR3 DNA follows: TGCAGTGCTAGAGATGGAGGTATCGAGCAGTACTTC.

At least ten counts were recorded for this clonotype. The chain links TRBV2 to TRBJ2-1; possible D gene TRBD1, 5 bases. CDR3 length: 14 residues. V lost 1 base and J 8 bases, leaving 12 bases between the germline ends. Per germline, CDR1 SNHLY and CDR2 FYNNEI. The CDR3 is CASSEVAGIHEQFF. CDR3 nucleotide sequence: TGTGCCAGCAGTGAAGTAGCAGGGATCCATGAGCAGTTCTTC.

This clonotype was picked up many times. The chain carries TRBV20-1 and TRBJ1-5; D gene uncertain. The CDR3 is made up of 12 amino acids. V lost 0 bases, J lost 6 bases, and 6 bases lay in between. CDR1 is DFQATT, CDR2 SNEGSKA, per germline (reference sequence). The CDR3 bases are TGCAGTGCTAGAGATTACGGTCAGCCCCAGCATTTT. Protein: CSARDYGQPQHF.

This clonotype has more than one count but fewer than ten. The chain is built from TRBV6-1 and TRBJ2-3; D possibly corresponds to TRBD2 (5 bases). From germline, CDR1 is MNHNS and CDR2 SASEGT. Trimming took 3 bases from V and 4 from J, leaving 11 bases between them. The CDR3 loop spans 14 amino acids. The CDR3 DNA reads TGTGCCAGCAGTGACTGGCCGAGGGCAGATACGCAGTATTTT. It specifies CASSDWPRADTQYF.

This clonotype has at least ten counts. V gene TRBV29-1 combines with J gene TRBJ1-1; a weak D match, TRBD1 (5 bases). Germline V CDR1 and CDR2: SQVTM, ANQGSEA. Trimming stripped 7 bases from V and 1 base from J, with 10 bases between. This CDR3 has 12 amino acids. The CDR3 is CSGRQQNTEAFF. In DNA form, the CDR3 reads TGCAGCGGACGACAGCAGAACACTGAAGCTTTCTTT. The complete variable domain, with remaining parts taken from reference TRBV29-1 and TRBJ1-1, reads SAVISQKPSRDICQRGTSLTIQCQVDSQVTMMFWYRQQPGQSLTLIATANQGSEATYESGFVIDKFPISRPNLTFSTLTVSNMSPEDSSIYLCSGRQQNTEAFFGQGTRLTVV.

The rearrangement links TRBV6-6 to TRBJ1-2; D gene ambiguous. This CDR3 comprises 12 residues. V was shortened by 0 bases and J by 10 bases, with 9 bases between the two germline ends. Per germline, CDR1 MNHNY and CDR2 SVGAGI (reference sequence). The DNA for the CDR3 is TGTGCCAGCAGTTACTCGACTGTGGACTACACCTTC. As protein: CASSYSTVDYTF.

At least ten counts were recorded for this clonotype. The chain links TRBV12-3 or TRBV12-4 to TRBJ1-1; no reliable D call. Between the trimmed V and J ends, which lost 1 base and 2 bases, there was a span of 14 bases. This CDR3 has 16 residues. The CDR3: CASSLEPGYKNTEAFF. Written as DNA, the CDR3 is TGTGCCAGCAGTTTAGAGCCAGGATATAAAAACACTGAAGCTTTCTTT.

This clonotype has a count of ten or more. The rearrangement links TRBV12-3 or TRBV12-4 to TRBJ2-1; maybe TRBD1 (5 bases). The CDR3 has 16 residues. V lost 3 bases, J lost 8 bases, and 20 bases lay in between. CDR3 nucleotide sequence: TGTGCCAGCAGTTTTATTAAAGGGAAGGGGTCGGATGAGCAGTTCTTC. Its protein product is CASSFIKGKGSDEQFF.

The chain links TRBV7-9 to TRBJ2-4; 10 bases are shared with TRBD1. The CDR3 runs 14 residues. V dropped 3 bases and J dropped 8; count of bases not matched to a gene: 4. CDR1 is SEHNR and CDR2 is FQNEAQ in the germline V gene (reference sequence). The CDR3, as DNA: TGTGCCAGCAGCTTTGGGGGACAGGGGTACATTCAGTACTTC. Translation: CASSFGGQGYIQYF.

This clonotype occurred a few times. The V call is TRBV9, the J call TRBJ1-1; D call uncertain. The CDR3 runs 14 residues. CDR1 SGDLS and CDR2 YYNGEE come from the germline V gene. V was cut by 1 base and J by 3 bases, with 10 bases left in between. The CDR3 region is CASSVTHTYTEAFF. The DNA of the CDR3 is TGTGCCAGCAGCGTAACACATACGTACACTGAAGCTTTCTTT. Full variable domain (rest looked up from reference TRBV9 and TRBJ1-1): DSGVTQTPKHLITATGQRVTLRCSPRSGDLSVYWYQQSLDQGLQFLIQYYNGEERAKGNILERFSAQQFPDLHSELNLSSLELGDSALYFCASSVTHTYTEAFFGQGTRLTVV.

CDR3 region: CASTRGQGAHGYTF. The CDR3 DNA reads TGTGCCAGCACCCGGGGACAGGGGGCACACGGCTACACCTTC. This sequence joins TRBV2 and TRBJ1-2; 12 bases align to TRBD1. Germline loops: CDR1 SNHLY, CDR2 FYNNEI. The CDR3 length is 14 residues. V shed 7 bases, J shed 8 bases, and the junction held 8 bases outside the gene matches.

The chain employs TRBV7-2 and TRBJ2-4, with 8 bases matching TRBD1. CDR1 and CDR2 (germline): SGHTA, FQGNSA. The CDR3 runs 16 residues. V was clipped by 4 bases and J by 2 bases; unmatched bases: 7. DNA of the CDR3: TGTGCCAGCAGCTACGGGACAGGTTTTCCCAAAAACATTCAGTACTTC. Translation gives CASSYGTGFPKNIQYF.

This clonotype was counted a few times. The chain recombines TRBV5-1 with TRBJ2-1; 11 bases match TRBD1. The CDR3 contains 16 residues. Per the germline V gene, CDR1 is SGHRS and CDR2 is YFSETQ. With V trimmed by 7 bases and J by 2 bases, 8 bases remained unmatched. CDR3 region: CASGKAGQGAYNEQFF. In nucleotides, the CDR3 is TGCGCCAGCGGAAAGGCGGGACAGGGGGCCTACAATGAGCAGTTCTTC.

This clonotype was detected only a few times. The chain has TRBV20-1 and TRBJ1-6, with a weak D call TRBD1 (5 bases). Germline V gene data show CDR1 as DFQATT and CDR2 as SNEGSKA (reference sequence). This CDR3 region has 14 residues. V dropped 2 bases and J dropped 9 bases, with 14 bases sitting between them. CDR3 DNA sequence: TGCAGTGCTAGAAGAAGGGGAGGAAGTTCACCCCTCCACTTT. Amino acid sequence: CSARRRGGSSPLHF.

The rearrangement links TRBV6-5 to TRBJ1-2; 8 nucleotides match TRBD1. Trimming removed 2 bases from V and 6 bases from J; junction bases left unmatched: 5. The CDR3 is 14 residues long. Germline V gives CDR1 MNHEY, CDR2 SVGAGI. The CDR3 sequence: CASSYPGTGNGYTF. As DNA, the CDR3 is TGTGCCAGCAGTTACCCGGGGACAGGAAATGGCTACACCTTC.

This clonotype appeared a few times. The chain employs TRBV12-3 or TRBV12-4 and TRBJ2-1, with TRBD2 identical over 14 bases. The CDR3 spans 14 residues. The J segment lost 9 bases and the V segment lost 8 bases, leaving 6 bases of the junction unmatched. The DNA of the CDR3 is TGTGCCAGCCTGGGACTAGCGGGAGAAGGTGAGCAGTTCTTC. Translated: CASLGLAGEGEQFF.